Below, 20 T cell receptor beta chains from the same sample are listed, as sequenced in a study of T cell repertoires in cytomegalovirus infection. TCRdb called the reads again in MiXCR, with one record for every CDR3 protein. Here the sample spans about 360,000 distinct CDR3 sequences, less than 20% being singletons. Sequencing input: PBMCs. All receptors derive from a human donor in good health (CMV status not recorded). Some clones in this sample may be carry-over from other donors' samples.

To note about this clonotype: The junction departs from germline at one end; a sequencing error may be responsible. V is TRBV7-9 and J is TRBJ2-7, with D possibly TRBD2 on 6 matching bases. CDR3 length equals 10 residues. CDR1 SEHNR and CDR2 FQNEAQ come from the germline V gene (reference sequence). Here the CDR3 DNA reads TGTGCCACCGGGGGTAGCGAGCGGTACTTC. This codes for CATGGSERYF. Based on the CDR3 plus reference TRBV7-9 and TRBJ2-7, the full variable domain is DTGVSQNPRHKITKRGQNVTFRCDPISEHNRLYWYRQTLGQGPEFLTYFQNEAQLEKSRLLSDRFSAERPKGSFSTLEIQRTEQGDSAMYLCATGGSERYFGPGTRLTVT.

This clonotype was seen repeatedly, ten times or more. V usage is TRBV7-2 and J usage is TRBJ1-4, with D possibly TRBD1 on 6 matching bases. The CDR3 loop spans 14 amino acids. In germline, CDR1 is SGHTA, CDR2 FQGNSA. Deletions cut 5 bases from V and 7 bases from J, with 14 bases between. CDR3 sequence: CASSVIRGGEKLFF. The CDR3 region has the DNA TGTGCCAGCAGCGTGATCAGGGGCGGTGAAAAACTGTTTTTT.

The chain carries TRBV6-1 and TRBJ2-7, with TRBD2 matching 7 bases. V shed 6 bases, J shed 1 base, and the junction held 3 bases outside the gene matches. The germline gives CDR1 MNHNS, CDR2 SASEGT. This CDR3 has 13 residues. CDR3 nucleotides: TGTGCCAGCAGAAGGCGGGGGTCCTACGAGCAGTACTTC. Translated: CASRRRGSYEQYF.

Ten or more counts support this clonotype. This rearrangement joins TRBV19 to TRBJ2-1, with D perhaps TRBD2 (6 bases). Germline V gene sequence: CDR1 LNHDA, CDR2 SQIVND (reference sequence). The CDR3 has 16 amino acids. V lost 7 bases, J lost 8 bases, and 24 bases lay in between. In nucleotides, the CDR3 is TGTGCCAGTAAAAATAGTCCGACCCGCGGGACGGATGAGCAGTTCTTC. It is translated as CASKNSPTRGTDEQFF.

The rearrangement links TRBV6-2 or TRBV6-3 to TRBJ2-7, with D maybe TRBD1 (6 bases). The CDR3 has 16 amino acids. The germline CDR1 and CDR2 sequences are MNHEY and SVGEGT. V shed 5 bases and J shed 4 bases, with 21 bases lying between them. CDR3 coding DNA: TGTGCCAGCAGTGACGACAGGACCTGGAAGATGTACGAGCAGTACTTC. It is translated as CASSDDRTWKMYEQYF.

This clonotype has at least ten counts. The V call is TRBV4-1, the J call TRBJ1-1; 7 bases are a match to TRBD1. The junction had 8 bases not matched to a gene; V was cut back by 3 bases and J by 7 bases. This CDR3 is 14 amino acids long. Germline V gene sequence: CDR1 MGHRA, CDR2 YSYEKL. Here the CDR3 reads CASSHGRTGGEAFF. As DNA, the CDR3 is TGCGCCAGCAGCCACGGAAGGACAGGCGGTGAAGCTTTCTTT.

This clonotype has more than one count but fewer than ten. The rearrangement uses TRBV5-1 and TRBJ2-7, with 9 positions matching TRBD1. CDR3 length: 16 residues. The trim removed 0 bases at V and 1 base at J, leaving 5 bases unmatched. From germline, CDR1 is SGHRS and CDR2 YFSETQ. The CDR3 region is CASSLVGTGPSYEQYF. Written as DNA, the CDR3 is TGCGCCAGCAGCTTGGTGGGGACAGGGCCGTCCTACGAGCAGTACTTC. Full variable domain (rest looked up from reference TRBV5-1 and TRBJ2-7): KAGVTQTPRYLIKTRGQQVTLSCSPISGHRSVSWYQQTPGQGLQFLFEYFSETQRNKGNFPGRFSGRQFSNSRSEMNVSTLELGDSALYLCASSLVGTGPSYEQYFGPGTRLTVT.

This clonotype was seen a few times. V is TRBV7-9 and J is TRBJ2-3, with 9 bases aligning to TRBD2. Trimming cost V 6 bases and J 3 bases; bases outside gene matches: 10. Looked up from germline, CDR1 is SEHNR and CDR2 is FQNEAQ (reference sequence). There are 16 residues in the CDR3. CDR3 bases: TGTGCCAGCAGACCCCTGGCGGGAGGGTGGACAGATACGCAGTATTTT. It is translated as CASRPLAGGWTDTQYF.

Ten or more counts support this clonotype. The chain is built from TRBV5-1 and TRBJ2-1; D may be TRBD1 or TRBD2 (5 bases each). This CDR3 comprises 18 residues. Trimming took 3 bases from V and 1 from J, leaving 20 bases between them. CDR1 is SGHRS, CDR2 YFSETQ, per germline. The CDR3 DNA reads as TGCGCCAGCAGCTCGTCCCGGGGCAGCCAAGTTTCCTACAATGAGCAGTTCTTC. Amino acids: CASSSSRGSQVSYNEQFF. Based on the CDR3 plus reference TRBV5-1 and TRBJ2-1, the full variable domain is KAGVTQTPRYLIKTRGQQVTLSCSPISGHRSVSWYQQTPGQGLQFLFEYFSETQRNKGNFPGRFSGRQFSNSRSEMNVSTLELGDSALYLCASSSSRGSQVSYNEQFFGPGTRLTVL.

This rearrangement joins TRBV6-5 to TRBJ2-3; D is undetermined. Trimming pared 6 bases from V and 5 bases from J, leaving 9 bases between. Germline V CDR1 and CDR2: MNHEY, SVGAGI. The CDR3 totals 12 residues. The CDR3 region has the DNA TGTGCCAGCAGGCGACTCGGAGATACGCAGTATTTT. Encoded protein: CASRRLGDTQYF.

This chain links TRBV2 with TRBJ1-1; D remains ambiguous. CDR3 size: 13 residues. In germline, CDR1 is SNHLY, CDR2 FYNNEI. The V gene lost 8 bases and the J gene lost 4 bases, with 14 bases spanning the gap. CDR3 DNA sequence: TGTGCCAGCTCTAAACAACTGGGCACTGAAGCTTTCTTT. It codes for CASSKQLGTEAFF.

This chain uses TRBV3-1 with TRBJ1-1; possibly TRBD1 for D (5 bases). Germline CDR1 and CDR2: LGHDT and YNNKEL (reference sequence). The CDR3 is 14 amino acids. V was pared by 2 bases and J by 6 bases, with 13 bases between. The chain's CDR3 is CASSQRGTGAEAFF. DNA for the CDR3: TGTGCCAGCAGCCAACGCGGGACCGGGGCTGAAGCTTTCTTT.

The V call is TRBV19, the J call TRBJ1-6, with 7 bases fitting TRBD1. Germline V gene data show CDR1 as LNHDA and CDR2 as SQIVND (reference sequence). This CDR3 is 14 amino acids long. The J segment lost 12 bases and the V segment lost 5 bases, leaving 10 bases of the junction unmatched. CDR3: CASSSEGQWRPLHF. CDR3 coding DNA: TGTGCCAGTAGTTCGGAGGGACAGTGGAGACCCCTCCACTTT.

This clonotype was counted many times. V gene TRBV7-8 combines with J gene TRBJ2-3; TRBD2 matches at 10 bases. The CDR3 totals 21 residues. The germline V gene encodes CDR1 SGHVS and CDR2 FQNEAQ. The ends lost 5 bases at V and 2 bases at J; junction bases unmatched: 22. CDR3 coding DNA: TGTGCCAGCAGCGCAAGAGGGTGGCTAGCGGGGGCCCAAATCTTCACAGATACGCAGTATTTT. Translated, it gives CASSARGWLAGAQIFTDTQYF.

Many counts were recorded for this clonotype. The chain carries TRBV7-2 and TRBJ1-5; D is unclear. V was shortened by 5 bases and J by 3 bases, with 8 bases between the two germline ends. CDR1 is SGHTA, CDR2 FQGNSA, per germline. CDR3 length equals 13 residues. The CDR3: CASSKYDNQPQHF. Written as DNA, the CDR3 is TGTGCCAGCAGCAAATATGACAATCAGCCCCAGCATTTT.

The CDR3 loop reads CASSLIHRDTDTQYF. The CDR3 bases are TGTGCCAGCAGCTTAATTCACAGGGACACAGATACGCAGTATTTT. This chain uses TRBV7-2 with TRBJ2-3; perhaps TRBD1 as D (6 bases). The CDR3 length is 15 residues. The germline V gene encodes CDR1 SGHTA and CDR2 FQGNSA. Trimming took off 2 bases at V and 2 bases at J, with 11 bases between the two ends.

This clonotype was observed many times. V and J are TRBV7-2 and TRBJ2-7; possible D gene TRBD1, 6 bases. The CDR3 totals 14 residues. Trimming removed 5 bases from V and 1 base from J, with 12 bases in between. Germline V lookup: CDR1 SGHTA, CDR2 FQGNSA. This chain's CDR3 is CASSPDRLSYEQYF. CDR3 coding DNA: TGTGCCAGCAGCCCGGACAGATTATCCTACGAGCAGTACTTC.

In the case of this clonotype: Germline and junction disagree at one end, which may indicate a read error. The CDR3 protein is CASSLTGPNSPLYF. The DNA of the CDR3 is TGTGCCAGCAGCCTGACGGGCCCGAATTCACCCCTCTACTTT. This chain links TRBV7-6 with TRBJ1-6, with D hard to call. This CDR3 comprises 14 residues. The germline V gene encodes CDR1 SGHVS and CDR2 FNYEAQ.

The sample holds a few counts of this clonotype. The chain uses TRBV7-2 and TRBJ1-5; 7 bases map to TRBD1. Germline V CDR1 and CDR2: SGHTA, FQGNSA. J lost 6 bases, V lost 5 bases, and 13 bases had no gene match. The CDR3 contains 16 residues. The CDR3 nucleotides are TGTGCCAGCAGCCCAGGGGGGGGGGGCAGGGGTCAGCCCCAGCATTTT. This codes for CASSPGGGGRGQPQHF. The full variable domain, its missing parts supplied by reference TRBV7-2 and TRBJ1-5, is GAGVSQSPSNKVTEKGKDVELRCDPISGHTALYWYRQSLGQGLEFLIYFQGNSAPDKSGLPSDRFSAERTGGSVSTLTIQRTQQEDSAVYLCASSPGGGGRGQPQHFGDGTRLSIL.

This clonotype was counted a few times. The chain carries TRBV6-6 and TRBJ2-1; TRBD2 is a possible D gene (5 bases). The CDR3 is 15 residues long. The V end was cut by 6 bases, the J end by 10 bases, with 22 bases between. Germline V gene sequence: CDR1 MNHNY, CDR2 SVGAGI (reference sequence). CDR3 sequence: CASRPSGTALREQFF. In DNA form, the CDR3 reads TGTGCCAGCAGACCCAGCGGCACCGCCCTTCGAGAGCAGTTCTTC.